Shown below are 4 T cell receptor beta chains from a single sample sequenced in a study of type 1 and type 2 diabetes patients. PCR was run on genomic DNA. The TCR beta CDR3 region was amplified using 30 forward and 13 reverse primers. From the multiplex PCR reads, TCRdb called clonotypes with MiXCR, one entry per CDR3 protein. The sample has 250,000 to 300,000 distinct CDR3 sequences, roughly 50% seen once. The sample taken for sequencing was peripheral blood mononuclear cells (PBMCs). Source of these receptors: a man aged 18 to 29 with type 2 diabetes.

A single count supports this clonotype. As the CDR3 is not closed by the conserved phenylalanine or tryptophan, this likely results from a read error. J is TRBJ2-2 and V is TRBV20-1; 10 bases are a match to TRBD2. The CDR3 totals 17 residues. V trimming: 6 bases; J trimming: 4 bases; junction bases outside the gene matches: 14. Per germline, CDR1 DFQATT and CDR2 SNEGSKA (reference sequence). The CDR3 region is CSALNPSGRASTGELFL. As DNA, the CDR3 is TGCAGTGCCCTGAACCCGAGCGGGAGGGCCAGCACCGGGGAGCTGTTTCTT.

The V gene is TRBV10-1, the J gene TRBJ2-7, with D perhaps matching TRBD2 (6 bases). V was shortened by 6 bases and J by 1 base, with 16 bases between the two germline ends. Looked up from germline, CDR1 is WNHNN and CDR2 is SYGVQD (reference sequence). This CDR3 has 15 residues. CDR3 in amino acids: CASSIGGGRSYEQYF. The CDR3 DNA follows: TGCGCCAGCAGCATCGGGGGTGGAAGGTCCTACGAGCAGTACTTC.

This clonotype was seen more than once but under ten times. This chain connects TRBV6-6 to TRBJ2-2; no reliable D call. This CDR3 has 14 residues. Germline V CDR1 and CDR2: MNHNY, SVGAGI (reference sequence). V was cut by 6 bases and J by 3 bases, with 11 bases left in between. The CDR3 region has the DNA TGTGCCAGCAGCCCCAAGGGCTACACCGGGGAGCTGTTTTTT. Protein: CASSPKGYTGELFF.

J is TRBJ1-2 and V is TRBV2, with D unclear. The CDR3 length is 15 residues. The ends were cut back, 5 bases at V and 2 bases at J, with 15 bases in the middle. Germline V gene lookup returns CDR1 SNHLY and CDR2 FYNNEI. Written as DNA, the CDR3 is TGTGCCAGCAGTTACAGCTCCACCCTCAACTATGGCTACACCTTC. Its translation is CASSYSSTLNYGYTF. Full variable domain (missing parts from reference TRBV2 and TRBJ1-2): EPEVTQTPSHQVTQMGQEVILRCVPISNHLYFYWYRQILGQKVEFLVSFYNNEISEKSEIFDDQFSVERPDGSNFTLKIRSTKLEDSAMYFCASSYSSTLNYGYTFGSGTRLTVV.